The rows below give T cell receptor beta chains drawn from one sample of a study of neurological immune-mediated disorders. TCRdb reprocessed the 5' RACE reads via MiXCR and lists one record per CDR3 protein. Counted here are fewer than 30,000 distinct CDR3 sequences, around 15% occurring once; the ten biggest clones make up 16%. The specimen sequenced was PBMCs. These receptor sequences come from a woman aged 40 to 55 with HTLV-1-associated myelopathy (HAM/TSP). CDR3s include the opening cysteine and the closing phenylalanine or tryptophan. D genes are given only for firm matches. Clone size is stated in some rows and not others, as once, few, many or a class when expanded.

-,TRBJ1-4,many,TRBV7-9,CASRVQGANEKLFF,TGTGCCAGCCGCGTTCAGGGAGCTAATGAAAAACTGTTTTTT
-,TRBJ1-2,many,TRBV10-3,CAIRGQGYTF,TGTGCCATCAGGGGCCAGGGCTACACCTTC
TRBD1,TRBJ2-2,many,TRBV29-1,CSALSGTVSTNTGELFF,TGCAGCGCATTATCCGGGACAGTAAGCACGAACACCGGGGAGCTGTTTTTT
TRBD2,TRBJ2-5,many,TRBV9,CASSPWTSGGETQYF,TGTGCCAGCAGCCCGTGGACTAGCGGGGGGGAGACCCAGTACTTC
TRBD1,TRBJ2-1,many,TRBV3-1,CASSQDVVRRGRGQDNEQFF,TGTGCCAGCAGCCAAGATGTCGTAAGGAGGGGCAGGGGGCAGGACAATGAGCAGTTCTTC
TRBD1,TRBJ1-2,many,TRBV12-3/TRBV12-4,CASSLTGGGYGYTF,TGTGCCAGCAGTTTGACAGGGGGCGGCTATGGCTACACCTTC
TRBD2,TRBJ2-7,many,TRBV20-1,CSAGLAGRSSYEQYF,TGCAGTGCCGGACTAGCGGGGCGTAGCTCCTACGAGCAGTACTTC
-,TRBJ1-1,medium-sized,TRBV20-1,CSARHSTGGRTEAFF,TGCAGTGCTAGACATTCGACTGGAGGGCGCACTGAAGCTTTCTTT
-,TRBJ1-5,-,TRBV12-3/TRBV12-4,CASSLVGQFNQPQHF,TGTGCCAGCAGTTTAGTCGGACAGTTCAATCAGCCCCAGCATTTT
TRBD1,TRBJ1-1,-,TRBV6-2/TRBV6-3,CASSWLPRTGDTGAFF,TGTGCCAGCAGTTGGCTGCCAAGGACAGGGGACACTGGAGCTTTCTTT
-,TRBJ2-2,-,TRBV5-1,CASSTGRLNTGELLF,TGCGCCAGCAGCACCGGACGGTTGAACACCGGGGAGCTGCTTTTC
-,TRBJ2-7,many,TRBV30,CAWSVWGNEQYF,TGTGCCTGGAGTGTATGGGGAAACGAGCAGTACTTC
-,TRBJ1-1,many,TRBV5-1,CASSLLLVTSNTEAFF,TGCGCCAGCTCTTTACTTCTTGTCACCTCGAACACTGAAGCTTTCTTT
-,TRBJ1-3,many,TRBV20-1,CSAPDNSGNTIYF,TGCAGTGCTCCAGATAACTCTGGAAACACCATATATTTT
-,TRBJ2-3,many,TRBV3-1,CASSRRKGGSSTDTQYF,TGTGCCAGCAGCCGACGAAAGGGGGGGTCTAGCACAGATACGCAGTATTTT
TRBD2,TRBJ2-5,many,TRBV20-1,CSARPLAGVGQETQYF,TGCAGTGCTCGGCCCTTAGCGGGGGTTGGTCAAGAGACCCAGTACTTC
TRBD2,TRBJ2-7,medium-sized,TRBV20-1,CSAIGLAGSHEQYF,TGCAGTGCTATCGGCCTAGCGGGGTCCCACGAGCAGTACTTC
-,TRBJ2-3,many,TRBV9,CASSVGDLPNTQYF,TGTGCCAGCAGCGTAGGGGACCTCCCGAATACGCAGTATTTT
TRBD1,TRBJ1-5,many,TRBV6-2/TRBV6-3,CASSYPPDRVHQPQHF,TGTGCCAGCAGTTACCCCCCCGACAGGGTCCACCAGCCCCAGCATTTT
TRBD1,TRBJ1-2,few,TRBV19,CASSKTGVYGYTF,TGTGCCAGTAGTAAGACAGGGGTCTATGGCTACACCTTC
-,TRBJ2-1,many,TRBV7-3,CASSALGPGAEQFF,TGTGCCAGCAGCGCCCTGGGCCCCGGCGCTGAGCAGTTCTTC
-,TRBJ2-1,many,TRBV10-2,CASSGGYNEQFF,TGCGCCAGCAGTGGGGGGTACAATGAGCAGTTCTTC
-,TRBJ2-2,medium-sized,TRBV2,CASSREKNTGELFF,TGTGCCAGCAGTAGAGAGAAGAACACCGGGGAGCTGTTTTTT
-,TRBJ2-5,many,TRBV14,CASSQDGASGTQYF,TGTGCCAGCAGCCAAGATGGGGCGAGCGGGACCCAGTACTTC
-,TRBJ1-5,-,TRBV20-1,CSARDLRGGQPQHF,TGCAGTGCTAGAGATCTCAGGGGTGGTCAGCCCCAGCATTTT
-,TRBJ2-5,many,TRBV27,CASSLVQGSQETQYF,TGTGCCAGCAGTTTAGTACAGGGCTCTCAAGAGACCCAGTACTTC
-,TRBJ2-5,many,TRBV15,CATSRELQGWETQYF,TGTGCCACCAGCAGAGAGCTACAGGGCTGGGAGACCCAGTACTTC
TRBD2,TRBJ2-5,many,TRBV12-3/TRBV12-4,CASSPSGGARETQYF,TGTGCCAGCAGTCCCAGCGGGGGGGCCCGGGAGACCCAGTACTTC
-,TRBJ2-3,many,TRBV13,CASSRRGGEISTDTQYF,TGTGCCAGCAGCCGTCGGGGCGGGGAGATCAGCACAGATACGCAGTATTTT
TRBD2,TRBJ2-1,many,TRBV7-2,CASSLAAGVLGQFF,TGTGCCAGCAGCTTAGCAGCGGGGGTGCTGGGGCAGTTCTTC
TRBD1,TRBJ1-1,few,TRBV2,CASIGTEMNTEAFF,TGTGCCAGCATCGGGACAGAGATGAACACTGAAGCTTTCTTT